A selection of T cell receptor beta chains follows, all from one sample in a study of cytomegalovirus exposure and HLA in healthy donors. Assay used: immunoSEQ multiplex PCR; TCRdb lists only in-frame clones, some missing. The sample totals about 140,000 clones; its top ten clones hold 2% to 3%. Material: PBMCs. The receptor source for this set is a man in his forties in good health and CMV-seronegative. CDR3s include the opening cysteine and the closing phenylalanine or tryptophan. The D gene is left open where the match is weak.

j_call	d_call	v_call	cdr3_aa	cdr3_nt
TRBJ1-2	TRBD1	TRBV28	CASSLYPTGAGGEAGYTF	TGTGCCAGCAGTTTATATCCCACCGGGGCAGGGGGCGAGGCTGGCTACACCTTC
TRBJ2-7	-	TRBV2	CASSEGAAEQYF	TGTGCCAGCAGTGAAGGGGCAGCCGAGCAGTACTTC
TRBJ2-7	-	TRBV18	CASSPAFGQGWEQYF	TGTGCCAGCTCACCCGCCTTTGGGCAGGGGTGGGAGCAGTACTTC
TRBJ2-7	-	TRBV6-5	CASSPDTGGAYEQYF	TGTGCCAGCAGTCCTGACACAGGGGGGGCCTACGAGCAGTACTTC
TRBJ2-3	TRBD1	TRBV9	CASSSRDRGADTQYF	TGTGCCAGCAGCTCTCGGGACAGGGGCGCAGATACGCAGTATTTT
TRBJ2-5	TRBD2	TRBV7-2	CASSLSRLAGARGETQYF	TGTGCCAGCAGCTTATCACGGCTAGCGGGGGCCAGGGGAGAGACCCAGTACTTC
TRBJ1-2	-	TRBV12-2	CASRVRQGSYGYTF	TGTGCAAGTCGCGTAAGACAGGGGAGCTATGGCTACACCTTC
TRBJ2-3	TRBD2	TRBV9	CASSVGLAGVRDTQYF	TGTGCCAGCAGCGTAGGTCTAGCGGGCGTGAGGGATACGCAGTATTTT
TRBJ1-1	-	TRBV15	CATSRAQGTEAFF	TGTGCCACCAGCAGAGCACAGGGCACTGAAGCTTTCTTT
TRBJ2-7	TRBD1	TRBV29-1	CSVPGGDRGSRGLHEQYF	TGCAGCGTCCCAGGGGGGGACAGGGGAAGTCGGGGTCTCCACGAGCAGTACTTC
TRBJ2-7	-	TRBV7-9	CASSLVLGQLYEQYF	TGTGCCAGCAGCTTAGTGCTAGGCCAGCTCTACGAGCAGTACTTC
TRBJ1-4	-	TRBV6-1	CASTHGGYGEKLFF	TGTGCCAGCACTCACGGAGGTTACGGGGAAAAACTGTTTTTT
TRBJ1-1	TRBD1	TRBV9	CASSPRTGVSLNTEAFF	TGTGCCAGCAGCCCTCGGACAGGGGTCTCCTTGAACACTGAAGCTTTCTTT
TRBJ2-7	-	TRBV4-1	CASSPGRQPEQYF	TGCGCCAGCAGCCCCGGGCGACAGCCCGAGCAGTACTTC
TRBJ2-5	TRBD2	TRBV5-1	CASRAGVTSGTQYF	TGCGCCAGCAGGGCGGGGGTAACTTCCGGGACCCAGTACTTC
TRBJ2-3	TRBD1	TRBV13	CASSVRDRETDTQYF	TGTGCCAGCAGCGTCCGGGACAGGGAAACAGATACGCAGTATTTT
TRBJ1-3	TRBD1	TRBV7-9	CASSEDRRSSGNTIYF	TGTGCCAGCAGCGAGGACAGGCGGAGCTCTGGAAACACCATATATTTT
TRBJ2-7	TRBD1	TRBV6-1	CASSDAGTGNYEQYF	TGTGCCAGCAGTGACGCCGGGACAGGCAACTACGAGCAGTACTTC
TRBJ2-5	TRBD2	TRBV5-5	CASSLLAGEGRETQYF	TGTGCCAGCAGCCTATTAGCGGGGGAGGGTCGGGAGACCCAGTACTTC
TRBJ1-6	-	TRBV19	CASSTGGDRAYSPLHF	TGTGCCAGTAGTACTGGCGGCGACAGAGCGTATTCACCCCTCCACTTT
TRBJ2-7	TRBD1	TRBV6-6	CASSSGQGWEQYF	TGTGCCAGCAGTTCGGGACAGGGTTGGGAGCAGTACTTC
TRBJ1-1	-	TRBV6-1	CASSGGSLNTEAFF	TGTGCCAGCAGTGGGGGCAGCTTGAACACTGAAGCTTTCTTT
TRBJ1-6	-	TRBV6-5	CASSYSGPLSGSPLHF	TGTGCCAGCAGTTACTCTGGGCCTTTAAGTGGATCACCCCTCCACTTT
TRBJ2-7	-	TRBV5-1	CASSPTQTYEQYF	TGCGCCAGCAGTCCGACACAAACCTACGAGCAGTACTTC
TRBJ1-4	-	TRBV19	CASGLNRPNEKLFF	TGTGCCAGTGGGTTGAACAGGCCCAATGAAAAACTGTTTTTT
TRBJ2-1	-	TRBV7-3	CASSPGTYNEQFF	TGTGCCAGCAGCCCGGGAACCTACAATGAGCAGTTCTTC
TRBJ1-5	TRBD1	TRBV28	CASTDWDSATQVQHF	TGTGCCAGCACCGACTGGGACAGCGCGACTCAAGTCCAGCATTTT
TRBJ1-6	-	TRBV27	CASWSSPGGGNSPLHF	TGTGCCAGCTGGAGTAGTCCCGGGGGAGGGAATTCACCCCTCCACTTT
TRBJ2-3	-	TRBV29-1	CSVSARGDTQYF	TGCAGCGTCTCCGCCCGAGGAGATACGCAGTATTTT
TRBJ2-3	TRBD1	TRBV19	CASSIGTGTGTTDTQYF	TGTGCCAGTAGTATAGGGACCGGGACAGGGACGACAGATACGCAGTATTTT
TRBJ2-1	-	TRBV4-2	CASSQELGSYNEQFF	TGTGCCAGCAGCCAAGAACTTGGCTCCTACAATGAGCAGTTCTTC
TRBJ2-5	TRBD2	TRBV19	CASSIGRLAGRETQYF	TGTGCCAGTAGTATTGGCAGACTAGCGGGGCGAGAGACCCAGTACTTC
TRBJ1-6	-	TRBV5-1	CASSLDLGANNSPLHF	TGCGCCAGCAGCTTGGATCTGGGGGCGAATAATTCACCCCTCCACTTT
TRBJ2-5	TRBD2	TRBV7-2	CASSSRTSRSQETQYF	TGTGCCAGCAGCTCTCGGACTAGCCGTAGCCAAGAGACCCAGTACTTC
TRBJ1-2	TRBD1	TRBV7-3	CASSWTGAHYGYTF	TGTGCCAGCAGCTGGACAGGAGCCCACTATGGCTACACCTTC
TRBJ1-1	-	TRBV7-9	CASSLEQTEAFF	TGTGCCAGCAGCTTAGAACAGACTGAAGCTTTCTTT
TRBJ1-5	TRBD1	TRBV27	CATRQGKSNQPQHF	TGTGCCACCCGACAGGGGAAATCCAATCAGCCCCAGCATTTT
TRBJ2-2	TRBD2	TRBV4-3	CASSQEQLAGRTGELFF	TGCGCCAGCAGCCAAGAACAACTAGCGGGGAGGACCGGGGAGCTGTTTTTT
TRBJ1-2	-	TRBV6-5	CASSYWGQGYTF	TGTGCCAGCAGTTACTGGGGGCAGGGCTACACCTTC
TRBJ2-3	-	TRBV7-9	CASSLEGTLGADTQYF	TGTGCCAGCAGCTTAGAAGGGACATTAGGGGCAGATACGCAGTATTTT
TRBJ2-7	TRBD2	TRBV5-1	CASSLDPSGVMYEQYF	TGCGCCAGCAGCTTGGATCCTAGCGGGGTCATGTACGAGCAGTACTTC
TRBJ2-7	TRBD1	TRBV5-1	CASSLGWTGSSYEQYF	TGCGCCAGCAGCTTGGGATGGACAGGGAGCTCCTACGAGCAGTACTTC
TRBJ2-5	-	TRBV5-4	CASSLGGNQETQYF	TGTGCCAGCAGCTTGGGCGGGAACCAAGAGACCCAGTACTTC
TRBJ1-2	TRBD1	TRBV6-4	CASTPGQGYGYTF	TGTGCCAGCACCCCGGGACAGGGGTATGGCTACACCTTC
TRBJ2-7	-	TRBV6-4	CASSDSGPLFGEQYF	TGTGCCAGCAGTGACTCAGGTCCCCTGTTCGGGGAGCAGTACTTC
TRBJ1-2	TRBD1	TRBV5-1	CASSHGQGNYGYTF	TGCGCCAGCAGCCATGGACAGGGAAACTATGGCTACACCTTC
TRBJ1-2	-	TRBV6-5	CASSPGAGYTF	TGTGCCAGCAGTCCAGGGGCTGGCTACACCTTC
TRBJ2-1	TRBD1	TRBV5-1	CASSLEDRVNEQFF	TGCGCCAGCAGCTTGGAGGACAGGGTAAATGAGCAGTTCTTC
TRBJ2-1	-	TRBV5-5	CASSLVGSGSGSYNEQFF	TGTGCCAGCAGCTTGGTGGGGTCGGGGTCGGGCTCCTACAATGAGCAGTTCTTC